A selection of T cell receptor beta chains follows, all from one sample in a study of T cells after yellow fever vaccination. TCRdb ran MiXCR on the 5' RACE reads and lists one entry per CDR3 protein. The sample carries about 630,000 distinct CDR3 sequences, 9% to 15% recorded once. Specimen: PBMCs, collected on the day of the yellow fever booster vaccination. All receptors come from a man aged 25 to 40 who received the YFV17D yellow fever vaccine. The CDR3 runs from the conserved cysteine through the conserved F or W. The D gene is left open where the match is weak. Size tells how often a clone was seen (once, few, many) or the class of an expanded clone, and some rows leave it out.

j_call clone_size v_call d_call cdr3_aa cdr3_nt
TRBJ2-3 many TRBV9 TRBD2 CASSSLSGSAGTQYF TGTGCCAGCAGCTCCCTTAGCGGGAGCGCCGGGACGCAGTATTTT
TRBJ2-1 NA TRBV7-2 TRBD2 CASSSSGRPSGEQFF TGTGCCAGCAGTTCTAGCGGGAGGCCTAGTGGCGAGCAGTTCTTC
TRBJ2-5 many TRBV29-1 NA CSIKTETQYF TGCAGCATAAAGACGGAGACCCAGTACTTC
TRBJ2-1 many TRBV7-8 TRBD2 CASSPLLAGGGGQFF TGTGCCAGCAGCCCCTTACTAGCGGGAGGAGGAGGGCAGTTCTTC
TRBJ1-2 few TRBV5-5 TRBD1 CASNRGDRAGGYTF TGTGCCAGTAATCGGGGGGACAGGGCGGGTGGCTACACCTTC
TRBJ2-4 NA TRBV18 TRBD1 CASSPPSGQTNIQYF TGTGCCAGCTCACCACCATCGGGACAGACAAACATTCAGTACTTC
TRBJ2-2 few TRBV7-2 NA CASRGGPGELFF TGTGCCAGCAGGGGTGGGCCCGGGGAGCTGTTTTTT
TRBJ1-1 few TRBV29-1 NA CSVGGGLGTEAFF TGCAGCGTTGGGGGGGGGCTAGGCACTGAAGCTTTCTTT
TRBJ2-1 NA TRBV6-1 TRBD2 CASTGPAGTYNEQFF TGTGCCAGCACGGGGCCAGCGGGGACCTACAATGAGCAGTTCTTC
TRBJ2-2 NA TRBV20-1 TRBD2 CSAWGLAARGTGELFF TGCAGCGCCTGGGGACTAGCGGCTCGGGGAACCGGGGAGCTGTTTTTT
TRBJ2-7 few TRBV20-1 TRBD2 CSAASSGRSYEQYF TGCAGTGCGGCTTCTAGCGGGAGGTCTTACGAGCAGTACTTC
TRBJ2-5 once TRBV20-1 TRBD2 CSARDSGSSGRARETQYF TGCAGTGCTAGAGATTCAGGGTCTAGCGGGAGGGCCCGGGAGACCCAGTACTTC
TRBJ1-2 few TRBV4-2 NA CASNRENYGYTF TGTGCCAGCAACAGGGAAAACTATGGCTACACCTTC
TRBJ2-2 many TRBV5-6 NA CASRRVNTGELFF TGTGCCAGCCGCAGGGTGAACACCGGGGAGCTGTTTTTT
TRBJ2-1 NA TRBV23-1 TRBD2 CASSHQAGLSYNEQFF TGCGCCAGCAGTCATCAAGCGGGACTCTCCTACAATGAGCAGTTCTTC
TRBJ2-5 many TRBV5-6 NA CASSLEGDLQETQYF TGTGCCAGCAGCTTAGAAGGGGACTTGCAAGAGACCCAGTACTTC
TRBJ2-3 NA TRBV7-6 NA CASSPLGLDPDTQYF TGTGCCAGCAGCCCCCTGGGGCTAGATCCAGATACGCAGTATTTT
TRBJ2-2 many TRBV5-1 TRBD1 CASTKGGQGHGELFF TGCGCCAGCACTAAGGGAGGACAGGGCCACGGGGAGCTGTTTTTT
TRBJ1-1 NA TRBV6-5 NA CASSYSIGGNTEAFF TGTGCCAGCAGTTACTCGATCGGGGGGAACACTGAAGCTTTCTTT
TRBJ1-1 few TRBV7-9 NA CASSSGLGVTEAFF TGTGCCAGCAGCTCAGGTTTAGGGGTCACTGAAGCTTTCTTT
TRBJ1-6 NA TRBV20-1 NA CSAKTGDNSPLHF TGCAGTGCTAAGACAGGAGATAATTCACCCCTCCACTTT
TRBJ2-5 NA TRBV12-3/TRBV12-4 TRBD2 CASSLLAGIQETQYF TGTGCCAGCAGTTTACTAGCGGGGATCCAAGAGACCCAGTACTTC
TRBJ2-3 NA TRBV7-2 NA CASSLVVAPRSRTQYF TGTGCCAGCAGCTTAGTGGTAGCGCCCCGGTCGCGAACGCAGTATTTT
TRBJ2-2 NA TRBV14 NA CASSQEGWAGELFF TGTGCCAGCAGCCAAGAAGGATGGGCCGGGGAGCTGTTTTTT
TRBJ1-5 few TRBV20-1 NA CSASLIGGAQPQHF TGCAGTGCTTCCTTGATTGGAGGGGCTCAGCCCCAGCATTTT
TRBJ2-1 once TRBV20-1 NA CSARDFSGTDTYNEQFF TGCAGTGCTAGAGATTTTTCCGGGACCGATACCTACAATGAGCAGTTCTTC
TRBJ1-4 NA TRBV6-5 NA CASSSRGLRNEKLFF TGTGCCAGCAGTTCCCGAGGGCTACGTAATGAAAAACTGTTTTTT
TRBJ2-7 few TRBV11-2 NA CASTPTGYSYEQYF TGTGCCAGCACCCCAACGGGGTACTCCTACGAGCAGTACTTC
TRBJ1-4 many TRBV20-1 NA CSARTGSRNEKLFF TGCAGTGCTAGAACAGGGTCGCGGAATGAAAAACTGTTTTTT
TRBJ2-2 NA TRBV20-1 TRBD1 CSARGPDRGGTGELFF TGCAGTGCTAGAGGGCCGGACAGGGGCGGCACCGGGGAGCTGTTTTTT
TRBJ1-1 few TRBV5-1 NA CASSPPSKTEAFF TGCGCCAGCAGCCCTCCCTCAAAAACTGAAGCTTTCTTT
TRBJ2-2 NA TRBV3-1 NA CASTAPSGELFF TGTGCCAGCACCGCCCCGTCCGGGGAGCTGTTTTTT
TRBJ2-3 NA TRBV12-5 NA CASGPSVGLTDTQYF TGTGCTAGTGGCCCTAGTGTGGGGCTCACAGATACGCAGTATTTT
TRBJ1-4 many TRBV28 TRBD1 CASSLGGTGREKLFF TGTGCCAGCAGTTTGGGTGGGACAGGGCGTGAAAAACTGTTTTTT
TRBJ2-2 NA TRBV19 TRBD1 CASSIRTGVSTGELFF TGTGCCAGTAGTATTAGGACAGGGGTGAGCACCGGGGAGCTGTTTTTT
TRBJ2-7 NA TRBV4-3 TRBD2 CASSQGRGGGLYEQYF TGCGCCAGCAGCCAGGGGCGCGGGGGAGGACTTTACGAGCAGTACTTC
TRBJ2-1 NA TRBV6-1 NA CAISGRSSYNEQFF TGTGCCATTTCGGGGCGGAGCTCCTACAATGAGCAGTTCTTC
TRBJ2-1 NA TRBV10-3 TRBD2 CAISETSGSYNEQFF TGTGCCATCAGTGAGACTAGCGGATCCTACAATGAGCAGTTCTTC
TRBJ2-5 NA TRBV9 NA CASSRGGNKETQYF TGTGCCAGCAGCCGGGGAGGCAACAAAGAGACCCAGTACTTC
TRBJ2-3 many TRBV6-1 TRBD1 CASSRQGGDTQYF TGTGCCAGCAGCCGACAGGGTGGAGATACGCAGTATTTT
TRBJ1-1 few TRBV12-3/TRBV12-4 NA CASSFNTNTEAFF TGTGCCAGCAGTTTTAACACGAACACTGAAGCTTTCTTT
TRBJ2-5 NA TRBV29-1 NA CSVGTALGETQYF TGCAGCGTGGGGACCGCCCTGGGGGAGACCCAGTACTTC
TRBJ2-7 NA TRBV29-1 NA CSASNRIRRPYEQYF TGCAGCGCCTCGAACAGGATAAGACGGCCCTACGAGCAGTACTTC
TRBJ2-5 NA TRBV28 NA CASSFFGTPSVETQYF TGTGCCAGCAGTTTCTTCGGGACACCGTCCGTAGAGACCCAGTACTTC
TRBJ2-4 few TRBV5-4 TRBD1 CASSQPGQGRNIQYF TGTGCCAGCAGCCAACCCGGACAGGGACGGAACATTCAGTACTTC